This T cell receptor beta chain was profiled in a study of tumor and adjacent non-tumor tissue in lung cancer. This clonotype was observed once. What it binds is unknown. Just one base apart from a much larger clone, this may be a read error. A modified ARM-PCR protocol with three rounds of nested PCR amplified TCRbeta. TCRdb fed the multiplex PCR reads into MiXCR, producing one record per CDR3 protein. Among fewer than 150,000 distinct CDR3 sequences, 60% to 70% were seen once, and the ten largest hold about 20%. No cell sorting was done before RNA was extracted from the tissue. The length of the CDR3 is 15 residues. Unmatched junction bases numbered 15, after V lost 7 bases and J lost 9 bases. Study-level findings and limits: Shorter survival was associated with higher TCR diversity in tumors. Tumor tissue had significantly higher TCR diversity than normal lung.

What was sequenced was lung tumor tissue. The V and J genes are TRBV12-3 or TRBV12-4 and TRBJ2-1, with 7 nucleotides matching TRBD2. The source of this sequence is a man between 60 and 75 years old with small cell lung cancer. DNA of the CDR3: TGTGCCAGCATCGGGGGGTCTAGCAGGTATGGTGAGCAGTTCTTC. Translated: CASIGGSSRYGEQFF.